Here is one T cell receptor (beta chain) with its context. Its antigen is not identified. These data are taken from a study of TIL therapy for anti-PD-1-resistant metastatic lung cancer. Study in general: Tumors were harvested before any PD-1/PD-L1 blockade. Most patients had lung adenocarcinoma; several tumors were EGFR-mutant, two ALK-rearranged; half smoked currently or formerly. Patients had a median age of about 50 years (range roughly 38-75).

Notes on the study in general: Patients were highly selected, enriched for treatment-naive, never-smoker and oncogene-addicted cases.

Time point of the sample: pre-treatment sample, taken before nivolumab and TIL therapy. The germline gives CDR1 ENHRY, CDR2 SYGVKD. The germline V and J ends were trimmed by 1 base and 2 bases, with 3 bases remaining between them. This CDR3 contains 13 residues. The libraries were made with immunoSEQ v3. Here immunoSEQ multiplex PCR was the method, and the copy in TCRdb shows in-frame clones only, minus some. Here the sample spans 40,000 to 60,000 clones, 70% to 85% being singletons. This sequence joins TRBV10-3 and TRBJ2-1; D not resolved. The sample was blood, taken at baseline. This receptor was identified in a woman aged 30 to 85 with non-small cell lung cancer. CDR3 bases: TGTGCCATCAGTGAGTTTACCTACAATGAGCAGTTCTTC. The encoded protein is CAISEFTYNEQFF.